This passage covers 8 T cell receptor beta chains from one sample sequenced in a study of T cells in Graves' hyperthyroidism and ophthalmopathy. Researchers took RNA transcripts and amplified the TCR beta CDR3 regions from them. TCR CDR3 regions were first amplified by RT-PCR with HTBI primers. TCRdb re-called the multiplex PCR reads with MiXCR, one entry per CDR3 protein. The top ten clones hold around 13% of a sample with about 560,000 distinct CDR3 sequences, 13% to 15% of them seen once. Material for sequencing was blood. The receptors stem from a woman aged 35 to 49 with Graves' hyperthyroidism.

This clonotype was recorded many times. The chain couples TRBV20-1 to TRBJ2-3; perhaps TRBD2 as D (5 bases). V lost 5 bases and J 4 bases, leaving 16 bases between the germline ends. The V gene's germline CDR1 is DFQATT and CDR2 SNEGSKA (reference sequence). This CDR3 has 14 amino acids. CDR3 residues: CSAADTMGADTQYF. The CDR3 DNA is TGCAGTGCTGCTGATACTATGGGAGCAGATACGCAGTATTTT.

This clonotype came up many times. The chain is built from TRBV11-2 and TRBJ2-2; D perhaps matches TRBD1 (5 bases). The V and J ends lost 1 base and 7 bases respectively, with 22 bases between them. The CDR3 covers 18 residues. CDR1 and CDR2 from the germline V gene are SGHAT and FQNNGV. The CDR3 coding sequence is TGTGCCAGCAGCTTAGTTGGGTCGGGCAGGGTCAAGAACGGGGAGCTGTTTTTT. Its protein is CASSLVGSGRVKNGELFF. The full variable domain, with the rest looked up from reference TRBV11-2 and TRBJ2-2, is EAGVAQSPRYKIIEKRQSVAFWCNPISGHATLYWYQQILGQGPKLLIQFQNNGVVDDSQLPKDRFSAERLKGVDSTLKIQPAKLEDSAVYLCASSLVGSGRVKNGELFFGEGSRLTVL.

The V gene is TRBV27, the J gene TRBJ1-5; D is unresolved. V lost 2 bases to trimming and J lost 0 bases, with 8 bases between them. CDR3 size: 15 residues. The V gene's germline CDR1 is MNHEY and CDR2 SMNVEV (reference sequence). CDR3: CASSLKADSNQPQHF. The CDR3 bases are TGTGCCAGCAGTTTAAAGGCAGATAGCAATCAGCCCCAGCATTTT.

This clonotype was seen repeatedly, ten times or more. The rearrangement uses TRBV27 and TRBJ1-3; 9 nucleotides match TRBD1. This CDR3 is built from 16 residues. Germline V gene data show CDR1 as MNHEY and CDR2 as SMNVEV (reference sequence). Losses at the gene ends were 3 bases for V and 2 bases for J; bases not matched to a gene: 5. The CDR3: CASSLTGGATGNTIYF. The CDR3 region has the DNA TGTGCCAGCAGTTTGACAGGGGGTGCGACTGGAAACACCATATATTTT.

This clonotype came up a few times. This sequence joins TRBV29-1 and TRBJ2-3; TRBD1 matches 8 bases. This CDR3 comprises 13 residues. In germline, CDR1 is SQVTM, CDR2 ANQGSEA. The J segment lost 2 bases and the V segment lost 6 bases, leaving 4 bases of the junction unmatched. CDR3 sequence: CSVGTGYTDTQYF. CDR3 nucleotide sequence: TGCAGCGTGGGGACAGGCTACACAGATACGCAGTATTTT.

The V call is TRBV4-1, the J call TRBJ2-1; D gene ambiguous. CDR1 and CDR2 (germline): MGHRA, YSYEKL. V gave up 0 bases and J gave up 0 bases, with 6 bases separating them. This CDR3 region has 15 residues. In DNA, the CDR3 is TGCGCCAGCAGCCAAGATCAGAGCTCCTACAATGAGCAGTTCTTC. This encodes CASSQDQSSYNEQFF.

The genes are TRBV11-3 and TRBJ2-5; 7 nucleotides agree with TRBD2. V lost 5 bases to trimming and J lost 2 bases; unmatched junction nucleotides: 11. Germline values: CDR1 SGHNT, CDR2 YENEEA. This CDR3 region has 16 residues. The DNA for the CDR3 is TGTGCCAGCAGCCCATATGGGGGGGGGGGACAAGAGACCCAGTACTTC. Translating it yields CASSPYGGGGQETQYF. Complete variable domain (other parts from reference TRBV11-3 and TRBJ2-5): EAGVVQSPRYKIIEKKQPVAFWCNPISGHNTLYWYLQNLGQGPELLIRYENEEAVDDSQLPKDRFSAERLKGVDSTLKIQPAELGDSAVYLCASSPYGGGGQETQYFGPGTRLLVL.

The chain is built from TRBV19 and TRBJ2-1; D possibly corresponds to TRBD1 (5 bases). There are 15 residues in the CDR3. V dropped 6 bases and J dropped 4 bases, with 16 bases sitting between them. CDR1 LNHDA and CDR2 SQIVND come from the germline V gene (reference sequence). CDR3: CASRNPRATYNEQFF. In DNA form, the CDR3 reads TGTGCCAGTAGAAATCCCAGGGCTACATACAATGAGCAGTTCTTC.